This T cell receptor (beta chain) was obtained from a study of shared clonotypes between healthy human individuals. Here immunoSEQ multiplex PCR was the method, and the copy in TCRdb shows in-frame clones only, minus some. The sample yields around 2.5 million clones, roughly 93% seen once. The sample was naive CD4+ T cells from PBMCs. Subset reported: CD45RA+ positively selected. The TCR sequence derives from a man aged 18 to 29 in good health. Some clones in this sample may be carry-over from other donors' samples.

DNA of the CDR3: TGTGCCATCAGTGACTTCCCCTACGAGCAGTACTTC. Protein sequence: CAISDFPYEQYF. The chain is built from TRBV10-3 and TRBJ2-7, with no clear D. Germline CDR1 and CDR2: ENHRY and SYGVKD. The CDR3 totals 12 residues. V lost 3 bases, J lost 2 bases, and 5 bases lay in between.